These T cell receptor beta chains were read from a single sample in a study of blood T cells in healthy people across ages. TCRdb recomputed calls from the 5' RACE reads with MiXCR, one row per CDR3 protein. Among 600,000 to 1,000,000 distinct CDR3 sequences listed, approximately 25% were seen once. The same specimen was also included in a second study, on T cells of mothers and their children.

Sequencing used blood. These receptors were obtained from a boy between 10 and 17 years old in good health. Each CDR3 is given with its conserved first and last residue. A D gene is named only where the DNA matches it firmly. Size is stated for part of the rows, as once, few or many counts, or as a class when the clone is expanded.

size	D	J	V	CDR3	DNA
.	TRBD1	TRBJ2-7	TRBV20-1	CSATWTGGGEQYF	TGCAGTGCTACATGGACAGGGGGCGGCGAGCAGTACTTC
few	.	TRBJ2-5	TRBV4-1	CASSQDDRRETQYF	TGCGCCAGCAGCCAAGACGACAGGAGAGAGACCCAGTACTTC
.	TRBD2	TRBJ2-1	TRBV29-1	CSVEGTSGSNEQFF	TGCAGCGTTGAAGGGACTAGCGGGAGCAATGAGCAGTTCTTC
few	.	TRBJ2-3	TRBV5-1	CASSLGPRRSTDTQYF	TGCGCCAGCAGCTTGGGGCCCAGGCGGAGCACAGATACGCAGTATTTT
many	TRBD1	TRBJ2-4	TRBV2	CASRGQGGTKNIQYF	TGTGCCAGCAGGGGACAGGGGGGGACCAAAAACATTCAGTACTTC
.	.	TRBJ2-7	TRBV5-6	CASSKQGGEQYF	TGTGCCAGCAGCAAGCAGGGGGGCGAGCAGTACTTC
few	.	TRBJ2-7	TRBV7-6	CASSLGVGIYEQYF	TGTGCCAGCAGCTTAGGGGTAGGGATCTACGAGCAGTACTTC
few	.	TRBJ1-3	TRBV4-3	CASSQEGAARNTIYF	TGCGCCAGCAGCCAAGAGGGGGCCGCCAGAAACACCATATATTTT
.	.	TRBJ2-1	TRBV3-1	CASSQDTQGNRQFF	TGTGCCAGCAGTCAGGACACGCAGGGAAACCGACAGTTCTTC
many	TRBD2	TRBJ2-7	TRBV2	CASRITSGEEQYF	TGTGCCAGCCGGATTACTAGCGGGGAAGAGCAGTACTTC
.	TRBD1	TRBJ2-2	TRBV5-5	CASSGPGQGAKTGELFF	TGTGCCAGCAGCGGTCCGGGACAGGGGGCTAAAACCGGGGAGCTGTTTTTT
.	.	TRBJ2-5	TRBV2	CASSVSSWVTQYF	TGTGCCAGCAGTGTATCCTCATGGGTGACCCAGTACTTC
few	.	TRBJ2-7	TRBV4-3	CASSQEHSTYEQYF	TGCGCCAGCAGCCAAGAACACAGCACCTACGAGCAGTACTTC
few	TRBD2	TRBJ2-1	TRBV3-1	CASSRRLAVYNEQFF	TGTGCCAGCAGCCGCCGACTAGCGGTATACAATGAGCAGTTCTTC
.	.	TRBJ1-5	TRBV20-1	CSARDTGRREYQPQHF	TGCAGTGCTAGAGATACTGGCAGGAGGGAGTATCAGCCCCAGCATTTT
.	.	TRBJ2-5	TRBV29-1	CSVHLGGETQYF	TGCAGCGTTCATTTGGGGGGAGAGACCCAGTACTTC
.	.	TRBJ2-7	TRBV27	CASAPIGVDEQYF	TGTGCCAGCGCTCCCATTGGTGTCGACGAGCAGTACTTC
.	TRBD2	TRBJ2-5	TRBV2	CASRGLEQETQYF	TGTGCCAGCAGGGGACTAGAACAAGAGACCCAGTACTTC
.	.	TRBJ2-7	TRBV20-1	CSVRGTSYEQYF	TGCAGTGTCAGGGGTACCTCCTACGAGCAGTACTTC
.	.	TRBJ1-3	TRBV2	CASSEQTSAGNTIYF	TGTGCCAGCAGTGAACAGACCTCCGCTGGAAACACCATATATTTT
.	TRBD1	TRBJ2-1	TRBV30	CAWSRFTGGPYNEQFF	TGTGCCTGGAGTAGGTTTACAGGGGGACCCTACAATGAGCAGTTCTTC
few	.	TRBJ2-7	TRBV7-8	CASSFRDSTHEQYF	TGTGCCAGCAGCTTCCGGGACTCCACACACGAGCAGTACTTC
.	TRBD2	TRBJ2-3	TRBV4-3	CASSQGIGLAGIYTDTQYF	TGCGCCAGCAGCCAGGGGATAGGACTAGCGGGGATTTACACAGATACGCAGTATTTT
few	TRBD2	TRBJ2-7	TRBV29-1	CSVSSGLREQYF	TGCAGCGTGTCTAGCGGGCTCAGGGAGCAGTACTTC
.	TRBD2	TRBJ2-7	TRBV7-8	CASSYRLAGGYEQYF	TGTGCCAGCAGCTATCGACTAGCGGGAGGATACGAGCAGTACTTC
.	.	TRBJ2-7	TRBV5-5	CASSLEGTSSVTYEQYF	TGTGCCAGCAGTCTTGAGGGGACTTCCAGTGTTACCTACGAGCAGTACTTC
.	.	TRBJ2-5	TRBV4-3	CASSQGSRGLGETQYF	TGCGCCAGCAGCCAAGGATCGAGGGGTCTTGGAGAGACCCAGTACTTC
few	TRBD2	TRBJ2-7	TRBV20-1	CSARASGSSYEQYF	TGCAGTGCTAGAGCTAGCGGGAGCTCCTACGAGCAGTACTTC
.	.	TRBJ1-1	TRBV7-9	CASSLGRGERTEAFF	TGTGCCAGCAGCTTAGGTCGGGGTGAGAGGACTGAAGCTTTCTTT
.	.	TRBJ2-4	TRBV9	CASSVDSGTIQYF	TGTGCCAGCAGCGTAGATTCAGGGACCATTCAGTACTTC
.	.	TRBJ1-5	TRBV20-1	CSAGRSRQPQHF	TGCAGTGCTGGGCGGTCACGTCAGCCCCAGCATTTT
.	TRBD2	TRBJ2-4	TRBV20-1	CSAPPLAGLAKNIQYF	TGCAGTGCTCCGCCACTAGCGGGGCTAGCCAAAAACATTCAGTACTTC